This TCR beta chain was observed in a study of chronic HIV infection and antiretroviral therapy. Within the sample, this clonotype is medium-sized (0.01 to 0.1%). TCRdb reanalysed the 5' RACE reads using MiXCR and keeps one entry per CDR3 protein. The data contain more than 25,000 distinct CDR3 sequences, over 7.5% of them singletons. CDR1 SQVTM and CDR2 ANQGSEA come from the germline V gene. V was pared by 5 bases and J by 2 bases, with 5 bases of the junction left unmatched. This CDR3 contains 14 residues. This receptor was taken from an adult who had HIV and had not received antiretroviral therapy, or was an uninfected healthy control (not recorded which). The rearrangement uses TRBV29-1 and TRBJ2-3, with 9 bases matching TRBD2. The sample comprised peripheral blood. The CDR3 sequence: CSVILAGPTDTQYF. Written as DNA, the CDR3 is TGCAGCGTTATCCTAGCGGGACCCACAGATACGCAGTATTTT.